Below, one T cell receptor beta chain is given with its context. The antigen remains unidentified. In the PCR, 60 Vbeta and 13 Jbeta primers were used. The assay was immunoSEQ multiplex PCR, and TCRdb's table has in-frame clones only and misses some. The sample shows under 150,000 clones, 80% of them seen only once. This entry is derived from a study of cytomegalovirus exposure and HLA in healthy donors. Whole-study findings and limits: An analysis done earlier found most TCR beta V segments productive about 90% or about 30% of the time. Based on reports, TCR beta sequences accurately predicted HLA-A and HLA-B alleles for most subjects.

The CDR3 extends over 13 amino acids. V dropped 3 bases and J dropped 1 base, with 6 bases sitting between them. Looked up from germline, CDR1 is KGHSH and CDR2 is LQKENI. This chain connects TRBV18 to TRBJ1-1; D gene unclear. Input material: PBMCs. The receptor comes from a male donor in good health and CMV-seronegative. The CDR3 spells CASSPEGNTEAFF. DNA for the CDR3: TGTGCCAGCTCACCTGAGGGGAACACTGAAGCTTTCTTT.